The present T cell receptor (beta chain) was sequenced within a study of T cells in Graves' hyperthyroidism and ophthalmopathy. Amplification targeted TCR beta CDR3 regions from RNA transcripts. The TCR CDR3 first-round RT-PCR relied on the HTBI primer set. TCRdb independently ran MiXCR on the multiplex PCR reads; one entry per CDR3 protein. The data show hundreds of thousands of distinct CDR3 sequences, 40% to 55% seen once. The study, taken as a whole, reports: Blood also carried most thyroid clonotypes expanded above 0.001. The model forecast ophthalmopathy, anticipating it by a median approximately 6.1 months before onset.

A patient was excluded if there was uncontrolled infection, other autoimmune disease, pregnancy or lactation. Diagnostic assessment was based on clinical symptoms, serum thyroxine and TRAb, thyroid ultrasound and orbital computed tomography. Concerning this clonotype: What it binds is unknown.

V was clipped by 6 bases and J by 7 bases, with 11 bases between them. CDR1 is SQVTM and CDR2 is ANQGSEA in the germline V gene. The CDR3 runs 11 residues. J is TRBJ2-3 and V is TRBV29-1; D is uncertain. The sequence derives from an adult man with Graves' disease, either hyperthyroidism or ophthalmopathy (not recorded which). Source material: peripheral blood or thyroid tissue (not recorded which). The CDR3 DNA follows: TGCAGCGTCGGTTCAGGCAATACGCAGTATTTT. It codes for CSVGSGNTQYF.